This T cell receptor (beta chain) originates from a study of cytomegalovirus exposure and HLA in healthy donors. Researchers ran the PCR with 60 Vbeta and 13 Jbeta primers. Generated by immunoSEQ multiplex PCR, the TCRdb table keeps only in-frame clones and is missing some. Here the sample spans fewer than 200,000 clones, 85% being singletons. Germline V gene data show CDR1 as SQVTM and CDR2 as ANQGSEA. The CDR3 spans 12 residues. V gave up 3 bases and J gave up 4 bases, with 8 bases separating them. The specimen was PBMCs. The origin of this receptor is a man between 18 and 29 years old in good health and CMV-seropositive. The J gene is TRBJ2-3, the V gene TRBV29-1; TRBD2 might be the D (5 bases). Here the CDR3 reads CSVDEGPDTQYF. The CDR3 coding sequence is TGCAGCGTTGACGAGGGCCCAGATACGCAGTATTTT.